These 25 T cell receptor beta chains came from one sample sequenced in a study of T-cell reconstitution after alpha-beta-depleted transplantation in children. Preparing the TCRbeta library involved the use of unique molecular identifiers. TCRdb re-called the PCR reads with MiXCR, one entry per CDR3 protein. Here the sample spans about 830,000 distinct CDR3 sequences, roughly 16% being singletons. Sequences were derived from PBMCs, mostly from graft donor cells, sampled 360 days after TCRalphabeta/CD19-depleted stem cell transplant. These receptors originate from a male patient younger than 18 who had a stem cell transplant for acute lymphoblastic leukemia, so the T cells may come from the graft donor.

The chain is built from TRBV12-3 or TRBV12-4 and TRBJ1-5, with unresolved D. The CDR3 is 13 amino acids. Trimming took 4 bases from V and 11 from J, leaving 15 bases between them. As DNA, the CDR3 is TGTGCCAGCAGTTCCTTAAACAAGGAGGCCCAGCATTTT. Its translation is CASSSLNKEAQHF.

This chain links TRBV29-1 with TRBJ1-2; D unresolved. Germline CDR1 SQVTM, CDR2 ANQGSEA. The CDR3 contains 12 residues. Trimming removed 7 bases at V and 2 bases at J, with 11 bases between. The CDR3 here is CSGFRKNYGYTF. Written as DNA, the CDR3 is TGCAGCGGCTTCAGGAAGAACTATGGCTACACCTTC. Full variable domain (rest looked up from reference TRBV29-1 and TRBJ1-2): SAVISQKPSRDICQRGTSLTIQCQVDSQVTMMFWYRQQPGQSLTLIATANQGSEATYESGFVIDKFPISRPNLTFSTLTVSNMSPEDSSIYLCSGFRKNYGYTFGSGTRLTVV.

In nucleotides, the CDR3 is TGTGCCAGCAGCCTTAGGGAGGGCAGGTACAATGAGCAGTTCTTC. It translates to CASSLREGRYNEQFF. This chain uses TRBV7-8 with TRBJ2-1; 7 nucleotides match TRBD2. The CDR3 is 15 amino acids. The V and J ends lost 5 bases and 4 bases, in that order; junction bases with no gene match: 8. CDR1 and CDR2 from the germline V gene are SGHVS and FQNEAQ.

This sequence joins TRBV4-1 and TRBJ1-5; no reliable D call. The CDR3 runs 18 residues. V was shortened by 6 bases and J by 0 bases, with 21 bases between the two germline ends. CDR1 and CDR2 from the germline V gene are MGHRA and YSYEKL. The CDR3 sequence is CASSSRWPNTYSNQPQHF. The DNA for the CDR3 is TGCGCCAGCAGTTCACGATGGCCTAACACTTATAGCAATCAGCCCCAGCATTTT.

The sample holds a few counts of this clonotype. The chain couples TRBV25-1 to TRBJ2-7; D is unclear. The germline gives CDR1 MGHDK, CDR2 SYGVNS. The ends were cut back, 1 base at V and 4 bases at J, with 5 bases in the middle. CDR3 length: 12 residues. CDR3 bases: TGTGCCAGCAGTGAATCTGAGTACGAGCAGTACTTC. Amino acids: CASSESEYEQYF.

V gene TRBV4-2 combines with J gene TRBJ1-5; no reliable D call. The CDR3 extends over 14 amino acids. Germline CDR1 and CDR2: LGHNA and YNFKEQ. Trimming removed 4 bases at V and 5 bases at J, with 12 bases between. The CDR3 protein is CASSPQAGDQPQHF. The CDR3, as DNA: TGTGCCAGCAGCCCGCAGGCTGGGGATCAGCCCCAGCATTTT.

In its sample, this clonotype was seen a few times. This chain joins TRBV5-1 and TRBJ2-1; tentatively, D is TRBD2 (5 bases). Germline CDR1 and CDR2: SGHRS and YFSETQ. V was clipped by 5 bases and J by 2 bases, with 11 bases between them. CDR3 size: 14 residues. The CDR3 loop reads CASRGSGAYNEQFF. The CDR3 bases are TGCGCCAGCAGGGGAAGCGGAGCCTACAATGAGCAGTTCTTC.

The chain uses TRBV11-2 and TRBJ2-1; 10 bases align to TRBD2. From germline, CDR1 is SGHAT and CDR2 FQNNGV. The CDR3 runs to 21 residues. The junction had 24 bases not matched to a gene; V was cut back by 5 bases and J by 5 bases. The CDR3 DNA follows: TGTGCCAGCAGCGGACCTATACTCGGAAGCGGGAGGGCTCCGTCTCACAATGAGCAGTTCTTC. It specifies CASSGPILGSGRAPSHNEQFF.

This clonotype was seen more than once but under ten times. In DNA form, the CDR3 reads TGTGCCAGCAGCGTAGACCCGCGCGCAGTGGCCTACGAGCAGTACTTC. It yields the protein CASSVDPRAVAYEQYF. The chain recombines TRBV9 with TRBJ2-7; no clear D. This CDR3 comprises 16 residues. V lost 0 bases, J lost 2 bases, and 15 bases lay in between. Germline loops: CDR1 SGDLS, CDR2 YYNGEE.

This clonotype has a handful of counts. The chain recombines TRBV11-1 with TRBJ1-1; D is ambiguous. CDR1 SGHAT and CDR2 FQDESV come from the germline V gene (reference sequence). This CDR3 has 13 amino acids. Trimming removed 0 bases at V and 1 base at J, with 3 bases between. CDR3 in DNA: TGTGCCAGCAGCTTAGCCCAGAACACTGAAGCTTTCTTT. It encodes CASSLAQNTEAFF.

This chain links TRBV20-1 with TRBJ2-2, with TRBD2 matching over 11 bases. With 1 base clipped from V and 4 bases from J, the junction kept 8 bases outside the gene matches. This CDR3 comprises 17 residues. CDR1 is DFQATT and CDR2 is SNEGSKA in the germline V gene (reference sequence). The CDR3 DNA is TGCAGTGCTAGAGCGGGGACTAGCGGTCGGCCCACCGGGGAGCTGTTTTTT. It codes for CSARAGTSGRPTGELFF.

This clonotype was observed a few times. V gene TRBV7-8 combines with J gene TRBJ2-4; the D gene is possibly TRBD1 (5 bases). This CDR3 region has 14 residues. The V end was cut by 4 bases, the J end by 3 bases, with 10 bases between. The germline V gene encodes CDR1 SGHVS and CDR2 FQNEAQ. DNA of the CDR3: TGTGCCAGCAGCTCCAGACAGAGCAAAAACATTCAGTACTTC. This encodes CASSSRQSKNIQYF.

This clonotype was counted only a few times. The rearrangement joins TRBV27 to TRBJ1-1; no reliable D call. Trimming took 2 bases from V and 1 from J, leaving 8 bases between them. This CDR3 has 14 residues. Per germline, CDR1 MNHEY and CDR2 SMNVEV (reference sequence). CDR3: CASSLGATNTEAFF. The DNA for the CDR3 is TGTGCCAGCAGTTTAGGAGCCACGAACACTGAAGCTTTCTTT.

This clonotype was seen only a few times. This chain links TRBV7-8 with TRBJ2-7; D gene uncertain. V lost 5 bases to trimming and J lost 4 bases, with 12 bases between them. Per the germline V gene, CDR1 is SGHVS and CDR2 is FQNEAQ. The CDR3 is 13 residues long. The CDR3 sequence: CASSPWTFYEQYF. Written as DNA, the CDR3 is TGTGCCAGCAGCCCCTGGACGTTTTACGAGCAGTACTTC.

This clonotype was seen only once. One end of the junction varies from germline; a read error may be responsible. The chain employs TRBV7-3 and TRBJ2-1, with TRBD2 matching 7 bases. The CDR3 contains 15 residues. The germline gives CDR1 SGHTA, CDR2 FQGTGA. The chain's CDR3 is CSSSLTWGGYNEQFF. The CDR3 DNA is TGTTCCAGCAGCTTAACTTGGGGGGGATACAATGAGCAGTTCTTC. Full variable domain (remainder filled in from reference TRBV7-3 and TRBJ2-1): GAGVSQTPSNKVTEKGKYVELRCDPISGHTALYWYRQSLGQGPEFLIYFQGTGAADDSGLPNDRFFAVRPEGSVSTLKIQRTERGDSAVYLCSSSLTWGGYNEQFFGPGTRLTVL.

This clonotype was counted at least ten times. In DNA form, the CDR3 reads TGTGCCAGCACCGCGACTAGTAAGATGGGTGAGCAGTTCTTC. It specifies CASTATSKMGEQFF. This chain uses TRBV12-3 or TRBV12-4 with TRBJ2-1; possibly TRBD2 for D (6 bases). This CDR3 contains 14 residues. Deletions cut 7 bases from V and 9 bases from J, with 19 bases between.

Only a few counts were recorded for this clonotype. The V and J genes are TRBV6-5 and TRBJ2-7, with 10 positions matching TRBD2. Trimming cost V 3 bases and J 2 bases; bases outside gene matches: 7. Germline CDR1 is MNHEY and CDR2 is SVGAGI. This CDR3 spans 16 amino acids. CDR3 protein: CASSYRGLAVPYEQYF. The CDR3 DNA follows: TGTGCCAGCAGTTATCGCGGACTAGCGGTACCCTACGAGCAGTACTTC.

The chain carries TRBV7-9 and TRBJ2-1; TRBD2 matches 11 bases. The germline gives CDR1 SEHNR, CDR2 FQNEAQ (reference sequence). This CDR3 comprises 18 residues. J gave up 4 bases and V 5 bases, and 13 bases lay outside the gene matches. This CDR3 is CASSHSGTGTSGYNEQFF. For the CDR3, the DNA is TGTGCCAGCAGCCATAGTGGTACCGGGACTAGCGGATACAATGAGCAGTTCTTC.

Ten or more counts support this clonotype. The chain is built from TRBV5-1 and TRBJ2-7; D unclear. The V gene's germline CDR1 is SGHRS and CDR2 YFSETQ. Trimming shortened V by 4 bases and J by 3 bases, and 11 bases separated the two germline ends. This CDR3 has 13 residues. Here the CDR3 DNA reads TGCGCCAGCAGCCTCGACCATTTCTACGAGCAGTACTTC. Its protein product is CASSLDHFYEQYF.

This clonotype was seen a few times. The V call is TRBV20-1, the J call TRBJ2-7, with D unresolved. The CDR3 length is 14 residues. Trimming stripped 4 bases from V and 5 bases from J, with 18 bases between. Germline-derived CDR1 and CDR2 are DFQATT and SNEGSKA (reference sequence). The CDR3 sequence: CSAIVPGSSDEQYF. The CDR3 bases are TGCAGTGCTATTGTACCCGGATCGTCGGACGAGCAGTACTTC.

At least ten counts were recorded for this clonotype. The chain recombines TRBV24-1 with TRBJ2-1; possibly TRBD1 for D (6 bases). This CDR3 comprises 14 residues. The V end was cut by 5 bases, the J end by 1 base, with 8 bases between. Germline-derived CDR1 and CDR2 are KGHDR and SFDVKD. CDR3 in amino acids: CATSAQGSYNEQFF. The CDR3 nucleotides read TGTGCCACCAGTGCCCAGGGGTCCTACAATGAGCAGTTCTTC.

This clonotype was seen repeatedly, ten times or more. The chain employs TRBV29-1 and TRBJ2-1; 9 bases fit TRBD2. Germline V gene data show CDR1 as SQVTM and CDR2 as ANQGSEA. With V trimmed by 0 bases and J by 7 bases, 7 bases remained unmatched. The CDR3 covers 15 residues. CDR3 region: CSVEDLAGVLNEQFF. For the CDR3, the DNA is TGCAGCGTTGAAGATTTAGCGGGAGTCTTGAATGAGCAGTTCTTC.

This clonotype was detected a few times. The chain has TRBV4-2 and TRBJ1-1, with 8 bases lining up with TRBD1. The germline V gene encodes CDR1 LGHNA and CDR2 YNFKEQ. This CDR3 comprises 14 residues. V dropped 6 bases and J dropped 1; count of bases not matched to a gene: 4. The CDR3 protein is CASRRDRRNTEAFF. The CDR3 region has the DNA TGTGCCAGCAGACGGGACAGGCGGAACACTGAAGCTTTCTTT.

The V call is TRBV7-9, the J call TRBJ1-1; 7 bases agree with TRBD1. J lost 3 bases, V lost 2 bases, and 3 bases had no gene match. Germline V lookup: CDR1 SEHNR, CDR2 FQNEAQ (reference sequence). The CDR3 is 14 amino acids. CDR3 nucleotides: TGTGCCAGCAGCTTACAGGGGGAGGACACTGAAGCTTTCTTT. It yields the protein CASSLQGEDTEAFF.

A few counts support this clonotype. The V call is TRBV12-3 or TRBV12-4, the J call TRBJ2-1; D may be TRBD1 (6 bases). V lost 5 bases to trimming and J lost 6 bases, with 17 bases between them. This CDR3 spans 15 amino acids. The CDR3 DNA follows: TGTGCCAGCAGTCCCTATCGGACAGACCTCAATGAGCAGTTCTTC. Residues: CASSPYRTDLNEQFF.